The 16 T cell receptor beta chains below come from one sample, sequenced in a study of beta chain features in type 1 diabetes. Of the isolated RNA, all was reverse transcribed, and so the sequenced material was expressed TCRB transcripts. TCRdb keeps only in-frame clones here, not all; method: immunoSEQ multiplex PCR. The sample records approximately 140,000 clones, nearly 50% being singletons. Sequencing was carried out using Tregs from blood. These receptor sequences come from a man aged 18 to 29 in good health.

The genes are TRBV28 and TRBJ2-6; D gene uncertain. Germline V gene sequence: CDR1 MDHEN, CDR2 SYDVKM. Trimming took off 6 bases at V and 1 base at J, with 10 bases between the two ends. This CDR3 is 15 amino acids long. This chain's CDR3 is CASSPPRSGANVLTF. The CDR3 DNA reads TGTGCCAGCAGCCCGCCCAGGTCTGGGGCCAACGTCCTGACTTTC.

The CDR3 loop is CAISERLAGGNHEQYF. The CDR3 DNA is TGTGCCATCAGTGAGCGGCTAGCGGGAGGAAACCACGAGCAGTACTTC. The V and J genes are TRBV10-3 and TRBJ2-7; 11 nucleotides line up with TRBD2. Germline trimming cut 2 bases from V and 5 bases from J; bases unmatched to any gene: 8. The CDR3 runs to 16 residues. Looked up from germline, CDR1 is ENHRY and CDR2 is SYGVKD.

The chain joins TRBV5-1 to TRBJ1-2; 9 bases line up with TRBD1. The V gene's germline CDR1 is SGHRS and CDR2 YFSETQ. This CDR3 has 17 residues. V was pared by 0 bases and J by 0 bases, with 6 bases of the junction left unmatched. Here the CDR3 DNA reads TGCGCCAGCAGCTTGGCCTCCGGGACAGGGACTAACTATGGCTACACCTTC. Its translation: CASSLASGTGTNYGYTF.

This chain connects TRBV4-3 to TRBJ2-5; a weak D match, TRBD2 (7 bases). V was trimmed by 1 base and J by 5 bases, leaving 11 bases between them. Germline lookup yields CDR1 LGHNA and CDR2 YSLEER. The CDR3 has 14 residues. In DNA, the CDR3 is TGCGCCAGCAGCCAAGGGGGGGGCCACGAGACCCAGTACTTC. The encoded protein is CASSQGGGHETQYF.

This clone has a single count. The chain has TRBV7-3 and TRBJ2-5; 12 nucleotides line up with TRBD2. The CDR3 runs to 17 residues. Germline V lookup: CDR1 SGHTA, CDR2 FQGTGA. V shed 2 bases and J 5 bases; nucleotides not matched to a gene: 9. DNA for the CDR3: TGTGCCAGCAGCTTAGGTCCTAGCGGGGGGGCTCGGGAGACCCAGTACTTC. This codes for CASSLGPSGGARETQYF.

The chain links TRBV5-1 to TRBJ1-1; 7 bases line up with TRBD1. V shed 6 bases, J shed 1 base, and the junction held 9 bases outside the gene matches. CDR3 length: 15 residues. CDR1 SGHRS and CDR2 YFSETQ come from the germline V gene. CDR3 in amino acids: CASNPQGQPNTEAFF. CDR3 bases: TGCGCCAGCAACCCCCAGGGACAGCCGAACACTGAAGCTTTCTTT.

This clone was seen a few times. V usage is TRBV4-3 and J usage is TRBJ2-3, with 7 bases fitting TRBD1. After removal of 3 bases from V and 7 bases from J, the junction contained 10 bases not matched to a gene. Germline V CDR1 and CDR2: LGHNA, YSLEER. The CDR3 length is 15 residues. The CDR3 spells CASSQNTGELNTQYF. In nucleotides, the CDR3 is TGCGCCAGCAGCCAGAATACAGGGGAGCTAAATACGCAGTATTTT.

The rearrangement links TRBV18 to TRBJ2-5; TRBD2 is a possible D gene (5 bases). Germline V gene lookup returns CDR1 KGHSH and CDR2 LQKENI. V was pared by 4 bases and J by 3 bases, with 6 bases between. CDR3 length: 12 residues. This CDR3 reads CASSRGEETQYF. CDR3 sequence (DNA): TGTGCCAGCTCACGGGGAGAAGAGACCCAGTACTTC.

The chain links TRBV7-2 to TRBJ2-7; the match to TRBD1 covers 11 bases. The CDR3 contains 14 residues. Per the germline V gene, CDR1 is SGHTA and CDR2 is FQGNSA. V shed 6 bases, J shed 9 bases, and the junction held 10 bases outside the gene matches. This CDR3 is CASRPGQGDWGQYF. Here the CDR3 DNA reads TGTGCCAGCAGACCGGGACAGGGGGACTGGGGGCAGTACTTC.

The rearrangement links TRBV14 to TRBJ2-7; 7 nucleotides agree with TRBD2. The germline V gene encodes CDR1 SGHDN and CDR2 FVKESK. Losses at the gene ends were 4 bases for V and 6 bases for J; bases not matched to a gene: 6. The CDR3 has 13 amino acids. CDR3 sequence (DNA): TGTGCCAGCAGCCTGGGGGGAGGGCGCGAGCAGTACTTC. It specifies CASSLGGGREQYF.

This chain connects TRBV19 to TRBJ2-2; 9 positions match TRBD1. The CDR3 consists of 18 residues. The germline CDR1 and CDR2 sequences are LNHDA and SQIVND (reference sequence). V trimming: 4 bases; J trimming: 6 bases; junction bases outside the gene matches: 15. CDR3 DNA sequence: TGTGCCAGTAGTAGGAGAGCCCGGGACAGGGTTCTCGCCGGGGAGCTGTTTTTT. This gives the protein CASSRRARDRVLAGELFF.

The chain carries TRBV12-5 and TRBJ1-1, with 7 bases matching TRBD1. From germline, CDR1 is LGHNT and CDR2 FRNRAP. V shed 2 bases and J 4 bases; nucleotides not matched to a gene: 4. The CDR3 covers 14 residues. CDR3 in DNA: TGTGCTAGTGGTTTGACAGGGGTGGTCACTGAAGCTTTCTTT. Its protein is CASGLTGVVTEAFF.

V and J are TRBV9 and TRBJ2-2, with 11 bases fitting TRBD2. In germline, CDR1 is SGDLS, CDR2 YYNGEE. V was clipped by 4 bases and J by 0 bases; unmatched bases: 8. The CDR3 runs to 18 residues. In DNA form, the CDR3 reads TGTGCCAGCAGCCGGCTAGCGGGAGGCCACGCGAACACCGGGGAGCTGTTTTTT. Amino acids: CASSRLAGGHANTGELFF.

This clone was found once. The V call is TRBV2, the J call TRBJ2-7; a weak D match, TRBD2 (5 bases). The CDR3 is 13 amino acids. V was clipped by 6 bases and J by 1 base, with 10 bases between them. In germline, CDR1 is SNHLY, CDR2 FYNNEI. Here the CDR3 DNA reads TGTGCCAGCAGCCAGGCGGGTTCCTACGAGCAGTACTTC. It yields the protein CASSQAGSYEQYF.

The genes are TRBV30 and TRBJ1-1, with TRBD1 matching over 7 bases. Germline CDR1 and CDR2: GTSNPN and SVGIG (reference sequence). This CDR3 spans 13 amino acids. V trimming: 7 bases; J trimming: 3 bases; junction bases outside the gene matches: 8. This CDR3 is CASGRDRDTEAFF. In DNA form, the CDR3 reads TGTGCCTCCGGCCGGGACAGAGACACTGAAGCTTTCTTT.

The sample holds a few counts of this clone. V gene TRBV27 combines with J gene TRBJ2-4; a possible D gene is TRBD1 (6 bases). CDR1 is MNHEY, CDR2 SMNVEV, per germline (reference sequence). The CDR3 has 13 amino acids. The germline V and J ends were trimmed by 5 bases and 7 bases, with 12 bases remaining between them. The CDR3 reads CASSVYRENIQYF. The CDR3 DNA reads TGTGCCAGCAGTGTATACAGGGAGAACATTCAGTACTTC.